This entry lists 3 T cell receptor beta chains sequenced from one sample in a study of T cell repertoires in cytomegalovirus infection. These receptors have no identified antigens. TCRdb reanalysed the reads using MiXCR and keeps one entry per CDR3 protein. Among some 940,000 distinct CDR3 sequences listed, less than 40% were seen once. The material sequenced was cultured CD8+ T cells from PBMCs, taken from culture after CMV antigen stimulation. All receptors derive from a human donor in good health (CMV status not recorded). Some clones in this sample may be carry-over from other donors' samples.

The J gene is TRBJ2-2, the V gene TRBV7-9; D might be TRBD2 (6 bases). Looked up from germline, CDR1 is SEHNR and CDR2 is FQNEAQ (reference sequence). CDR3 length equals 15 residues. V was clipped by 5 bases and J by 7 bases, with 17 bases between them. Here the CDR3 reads CASSPGASGDGELFF. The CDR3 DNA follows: TGTGCCAGCAGCCCCGGGGCGTCGGGGGACGGGGAGCTGTTTTTT.

This CDR3 reads CASQGRKTGTEENIQYF. For the CDR3, the DNA is TGTGCCAGCCAGGGGCGCAAAACAGGGACAGAAGAAAACATTCAGTACTTC. The chain couples TRBV2 to TRBJ2-4, with 7 nucleotides matching TRBD1. The CDR3 has 17 amino acids. CDR1 is SNHLY, CDR2 FYNNEI, per germline. V shed 8 bases and J 5 bases; nucleotides not matched to a gene: 18.

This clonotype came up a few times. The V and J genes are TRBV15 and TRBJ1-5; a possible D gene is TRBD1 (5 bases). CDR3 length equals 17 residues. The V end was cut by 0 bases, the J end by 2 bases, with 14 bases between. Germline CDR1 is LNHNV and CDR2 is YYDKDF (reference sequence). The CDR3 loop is CATSRDRGWDGNQPQHF. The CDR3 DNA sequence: TGTGCCACCAGCAGAGATAGGGGTTGGGACGGCAATCAGCCCCAGCATTTT.